What follows are 17 T cell receptor beta chains derived from one specimen sequenced in a study of CD8+CD57+ T cells in acquired aplastic anemia. All sequencing subjects had displayed CD8+CD57+ cell expansion on flow cytometry. CDR3 and TCR beta VDJ profiling relied on genomic DNA as the template. MiXCR, applied by TCRdb to the reads, yields one record per CDR3 protein. The sample includes 450,000 to 600,000 distinct CDR3 sequences, about a third seen only once; the top ten take 0.7% to 1%. Sequencing used sorted CD4+, CD8+, or CD8+CD57+ T cells (not recorded which) from PBMCs. The receptor source for this set is a human donor with aplastic anemia.

The chain combines TRBV9 with TRBJ1-2, with D possibly being TRBD1 (5 bases). CDR3 length: 11 residues. V was shortened by 5 bases and J by 8 bases, with 10 bases between the two germline ends. Germline CDR1 and CDR2: SGDLS and YYNGEE. The CDR3 protein is CASRSKGGYTF. CDR3 in DNA: TGTGCCAGCAGGTCCAAGGGGGGCTACACCTTC. The entire variable domain, with the rest obtained from reference TRBV9 and TRBJ1-2, is as follows: DSGVTQTPKHLITATGQRVTLRCSPRSGDLSVYWYQQSLDQGLQFLIQYYNGEERAKGNILERFSAQQFPDLHSELNLSSLELGDSALYFCASRSKGGYTFGSGTRLTVV.

J is TRBJ1-5 and V is TRBV2, with D maybe TRBD1 (6 bases). In germline, CDR1 is SNHLY, CDR2 FYNNEI. V lost 4 bases, J lost 2 bases, and 9 bases lay in between. CDR3 length: 14 amino acids. CDR3 in DNA: TGTGCCAGCAGTGTGGGGGCAGGCAATCAGCCCCAGCATTTT. It yields the protein CASSVGAGNQPQHF.

This clonotype was picked up many times. The V and J genes are TRBV5-1 and TRBJ1-2, with D unresolved. Trimming left V 4 bases short and J 8 bases short, with 9 bases between. Germline V gene sequence: CDR1 SGHRS, CDR2 YFSETQ. This CDR3 has 11 residues. The CDR3 coding sequence is TGCGCCAGCAGCCCGGATAAGGGCTACACCTTC. It encodes CASSPDKGYTF.

This clonotype was seen a handful of times. The chain uses TRBV9 and TRBJ1-1, with TRBD1 identical over 7 bases. Unmatched junction bases numbered 7, after V lost 1 base and J lost 7 bases. The CDR3 runs to 14 residues. The germline CDR1 and CDR2 sequences are SGDLS and YYNGEE. The CDR3 nucleotides read TGTGCCAGCAGCGTATCGGGGACAGCGAATGAAGCTTTCTTT. Its translation is CASSVSGTANEAFF.

The chain couples TRBV25-1 to TRBJ2-7; D is undetermined. The CDR3 contains 13 residues. The V gene lost 4 bases and the J gene lost 3 bases, with 10 bases spanning the gap. The germline gives CDR1 MGHDK, CDR2 SYGVNS. The CDR3 DNA is TGTGCCAGCAGTGGGGGAAACTTCTACGAGCAGTACTTC. Protein: CASSGGNFYEQYF.

The gene calls are TRBV12-5 and TRBJ2-3, with TRBD2 matching over 13 bases. The CDR3 consists of 16 residues. Germline V lookup: CDR1 LGHNT, CDR2 FRNRAP. Trimming removed 1 base from V and 3 bases from J; junction bases left unmatched: 1. The CDR3, as DNA: TGTGCTAGTGGTTTGGGACTAGCGGGAGGTACAGATACGCAGTATTTT. This encodes CASGLGLAGGTDTQYF.

This clonotype was counted between two and nine times. The chain couples TRBV12-3 or TRBV12-4 to TRBJ1-6; D uncertain. The CDR3 has 14 amino acids. V shed 4 bases and J shed 5 bases, with 9 bases lying between them. In DNA, the CDR3 is TGTGCCAGCAGTTCAGGTCCTAATAATTCACCCCTCCACTTT. Translated: CASSSGPNNSPLHF.

The chain links TRBV27 to TRBJ1-2, with D unresolved. The CDR3 length is 15 residues. The germline V gene has CDR1 MNHEY and CDR2 SMNVEV (reference sequence). Trimming left V 0 bases short and J 4 bases short, with 12 bases between. In DNA, the CDR3 is TGTGCCAGCAGTTTATCAGCGACCGGGGTCTATGGCTACACCTTC. This sequence encodes CASSLSATGVYGYTF.

This clonotype was observed at least ten times. This chain links TRBV29-1 with TRBJ2-7; 10 bases fit TRBD1. CDR1 and CDR2 (germline): SQVTM, ANQGSEA. The CDR3 loop spans 14 amino acids. Trimming cost V 6 bases and J 1 base; bases outside gene matches: 6. This CDR3 is CSVARTGGSYEQYF. In nucleotides, the CDR3 is TGCAGCGTAGCAAGGACAGGGGGATCCTACGAGCAGTACTTC.

Concerning this clonotype itself: At one end the junction does not follow the germline gene, possibly because of a read error. The J gene is TRBJ1-4, the V gene TRBV7-2; D is perhaps TRBD1 (5 bases). Germline values: CDR1 SGHTA, CDR2 FQGNSA. The CDR3 contains 14 residues. The CDR3 spells CASSSGLTNEKLVF. The CDR3 region has the DNA TGTGCCAGCAGCTCGGGACTAACTAATGAAAAACTGGTTTTT.

This clonotype was recorded at least ten times. As DNA, the CDR3 is TGTGCCAGCAAACTAGCGACCGGGACCCAGTACTTC. Residues: CASKLATGTQYF. V gene TRBV2 combines with J gene TRBJ2-5; TRBD2 matches 7 bases. This CDR3 comprises 12 residues. V trimming: 7 bases; J trimming: 7 bases; junction bases outside the gene matches: 6. Per the germline V gene, CDR1 is SNHLY and CDR2 is FYNNEI.

The rearrangement joins TRBV28 to TRBJ2-5, with D perhaps TRBD2 (6 bases). This CDR3 is built from 12 residues. Germline assignment: CDR1 MDHEN and CDR2 SYDVKM. Deletions cut 7 bases from V and 9 bases from J, with 15 bases between. CDR3 amino acids: CASTLEGGAQYF. Here the CDR3 DNA reads TGTGCCAGCACCTTAGAGGGCGGGGCCCAGTACTTC.

The rearrangement links TRBV4-1 to TRBJ1-1, with D uncertain. The germline V gene encodes CDR1 MGHRA and CDR2 YSYEKL. The CDR3 totals 14 residues. The V and J ends lost 0 bases and 5 bases respectively, with 10 bases between them. The CDR3 coding sequence is TGCGCCAGCAGCCAAGAAGGGTTACGGACTGAAGCTTTCTTT. Its translation is CASSQEGLRTEAFF.

The table lists this clonotype with many counts. In nucleotides, the CDR3 is TGTGCCAGTAGTAATCCAGGGGAGTCCTATGGCTACACCTTC. Amino acid sequence: CASSNPGESYGYTF. The chain combines TRBV19 with TRBJ1-2, with D maybe TRBD1 (6 bases). The CDR3 covers 14 residues. From germline, CDR1 is LNHDA and CDR2 SQIVND (reference sequence). Trimming shortened V by 4 bases and J by 4 bases, and 13 bases separated the two germline ends.

The chain couples TRBV2 to TRBJ2-3, with D unclear. With 5 bases removed from V and 0 bases from J, the gap between germline ends came to 9 bases. Germline V gene sequence: CDR1 SNHLY, CDR2 FYNNEI. The CDR3 extends over 14 amino acids. CDR3 in DNA: TGTGCCAGCAGTTTCGCTTATAGCACAGATACGCAGTATTTT. Translated: CASSFAYSTDTQYF.

Ten or more counts support this clonotype. The V gene is TRBV7-2, the J gene TRBJ2-3; 9 bases align to TRBD2. Trimming took 3 bases from V and 4 from J; bases not matched to a gene: 11. The germline CDR1 and CDR2 sequences are SGHTA and FQGNSA. The CDR3 is made up of 17 amino acids. The CDR3 DNA is TGTGCCAGCAGCTTCGACCGACCACTAGCGGGCCCAGATACGCAGTATTTT. Encoded protein: CASSFDRPLAGPDTQYF.

The chain joins TRBV5-1 to TRBJ1-4; maybe TRBD1 (6 bases). V was shortened by 1 base and J by 0 bases, with 13 bases between the two germline ends. The CDR3 has 17 amino acids. Germline assignment: CDR1 SGHRS and CDR2 YFSETQ. Written as DNA, the CDR3 is TGCGCCAGCAGCTTGCTGGGGGCCTTCGCAACTAATGAAAAACTGTTTTTT. This codes for CASSLLGAFATNEKLFF.